Shown below are 27 T cell receptor beta chains from a single sample sequenced in a study of blood T cell repertoires in COVID-19. Clones were sequenced by immunoSEQ multiplex PCR, and TCRdb holds only the in-frame ones, with some missing. Counted here are roughly 300,000 clones, around 88% occurring once; the ten biggest clones make up about 1.7%. Sequenced sample: peripheral blood. These TCRs come from a woman between 45 and 65 years old with acute or convalescent COVID-19.

The V call is TRBV6-1, the J call TRBJ1-6; TRBD1 might be the D (5 bases). Trimming took 10 bases from V and 9 from J, leaving 19 bases between them. This CDR3 region has 14 residues. Looked up from germline, CDR1 is MNHNS and CDR2 is SASEGT. The DNA for the CDR3 is TGTGCCACTTCGTGGGGGGGGTATGGTTCACCCCTCCACTTT. It yields the protein CATSWGGYGSPLHF.

As DNA, the CDR3 is TGTGCCAGCAGTTTATCTCGAGGGGGTTCCTACGAGCAGTACTTC. This sequence encodes CASSLSRGGSYEQYF. This chain links TRBV27 with TRBJ2-7; D perhaps matches TRBD1 (6 bases). The germline V and J ends were trimmed by 0 bases and 1 base, with 10 bases remaining between them. CDR3 size: 15 residues. Germline V CDR1 and CDR2: MNHEY, SMNVEV (reference sequence).

The chain is built from TRBV28 and TRBJ2-5, with 9 bases lining up with TRBD1. The CDR3 covers 18 residues. CDR1 and CDR2 (germline): MDHEN, SYDVKM. After removal of 6 bases from V and 1 base from J, the junction contained 15 bases not matched to a gene. The CDR3 sequence is CASSLLRDRVIRQETQYF. CDR3 DNA sequence: TGTGCCAGCAGCCTACTCCGGGACAGGGTGATCCGCCAAGAGACCCAGTACTTC. Full variable domain (rest looked up from reference TRBV28 and TRBJ2-5): DVKVTQSSRYLVKRTGEKVFLECVQDMDHENMFWYRQDPGLGLRLIYFSYDVKMKEKGDIPEGYSVSREKKERFSLILESASTNQTSMYLCASSLLRDRVIRQETQYFGPGTRLLVL.

This chain uses TRBV7-3 with TRBJ2-1; tentative D call: TRBD1 (5 bases). Germline V gene sequence: CDR1 SGHTA, CDR2 FQGTGA. The CDR3 is made up of 14 amino acids. V lost 6 bases to trimming and J lost 0 bases, with 9 bases between them. The CDR3 region has the DNA TGTGCCAGCAGGAAGACAGCCTCCTACAATGAGCAGTTCTTC. It specifies CASRKTASYNEQFF.

The chain couples TRBV24-1 to TRBJ2-1; 8 bases are a match to TRBD1. The CDR3 runs 15 residues. With V trimmed by 5 bases and J by 0 bases, 2 bases remained unmatched. Germline CDR1 KGHDR, CDR2 SFDVKD. The CDR3 region has the DNA TGTGCCACCAGTGGAGGACAGGGCTCCTACAATGAGCAGTTCTTC. It codes for CATSGGQGSYNEQFF.

As regards this clone: Germline and junction disagree at one end, which may indicate a read error. This chain uses TRBV19 with TRBJ2-4; a weak D match, TRBD2 (5 bases). The CDR3 is 13 residues long. Per germline, CDR1 LNHDA and CDR2 SQIVND (reference sequence). The CDR3 nucleotides read TGTGCCAGTATAGGCCTAGCCGAAAACATTCAGTACTTC. The encoded protein is CASIGLAENIQYF.

V gene TRBV5-1 combines with J gene TRBJ1-4; the D is unclear. Trimming removed 4 bases from V and 3 bases from J, with 10 bases in between. Germline V gives CDR1 SGHRS, CDR2 YFSETQ. The CDR3 is made up of 14 amino acids. This CDR3 is CASSLTRANEKLFF. CDR3 coding DNA: TGCGCCAGCAGCCTGACACGAGCTAATGAAAAACTGTTTTTT.

V gene TRBV3-1 (or the pseudogene TRBV3-2) combines with J gene TRBJ2-2; a possible D gene is TRBD2 (5 bases). This CDR3 contains 13 residues. The germline CDR1 and CDR2 sequences are LGHDT and YNNKEL (reference sequence). The V and J ends lost 5 bases and 5 bases respectively, with 9 bases between them. CDR3 in amino acids: CASSSWTTGELFF. The CDR3 DNA follows: TGTGCCAGCAGCTCATGGACTACCGGGGAGCTGTTTTTT.

The V gene is TRBV19, the J gene TRBJ2-4; D possibly corresponds to TRBD2 (6 bases). The CDR3 loop spans 17 amino acids. V gave up 3 bases and J gave up 1 base, with 16 bases separating them. The V gene's germline CDR1 is LNHDA and CDR2 SQIVND (reference sequence). As DNA, the CDR3 is TGTGCCAGTAGTATCTCGGCGGGAAGTAGGGCCAAAAACATTCAGTACTTC. Translated: CASSISAGSRAKNIQYF.

The V call is TRBV7-9, the J call TRBJ1-5; D might be TRBD1 (5 bases). The CDR3 extends over 16 amino acids. The germline V and J ends were trimmed by 5 bases and 1 base, with 15 bases remaining between them. Germline V CDR1 and CDR2: SEHNR, FQNEAQ (reference sequence). The DNA of the CDR3 is TGTGCCAGCAGCCCTCCCACGGGGGTGAGCAATCAGCCCCAGCATTTT. Residues: CASSPPTGVSNQPQHF.

This chain uses TRBV5-5 with TRBJ1-2, with D hard to call. V was trimmed by 5 bases and J by 7 bases, leaving 12 bases between them. The CDR3 has 12 amino acids. Germline V gene lookup returns CDR1 SGHKS and CDR2 YYEKEE (reference sequence). CDR3 sequence: CASSLRRGGYTF. The DNA of the CDR3 is TGTGCCAGCAGTTTAAGGCGGGGTGGCTACACCTTC.

In this sample, this clone turned up once. This chain links TRBV19 with TRBJ2-1; TRBD2 matches at 13 bases. The length of the CDR3 is 18 residues. Unmatched junction bases numbered 13, after V lost 6 bases and J lost 5 bases. Germline V gene sequence: CDR1 LNHDA, CDR2 SQIVND (reference sequence). This chain's CDR3 is CASSPGLAGFRSHNEQFF. The CDR3, as DNA: TGTGCCAGTAGCCCGGGACTAGCGGGATTTAGGAGTCACAATGAGCAGTTCTTC.

This clone came up once. The chain has TRBV6-2 or TRBV6-3 and TRBJ2-5; TRBD2 aligns across 11 bases. Per germline, CDR1 MNHEY and CDR2 SVGEGT. The length of the CDR3 is 18 residues. V shed 4 bases, J shed 5 bases, and the junction held 15 bases outside the gene matches. This CDR3 is CASSWSLAGGGGGETQYF. CDR3 nucleotide sequence: TGTGCCAGCAGTTGGTCCCTAGCGGGAGGTGGAGGCGGTGAGACCCAGTACTTC.

The chain is built from TRBV15 and TRBJ1-5; 9 bases line up with TRBD1. The CDR3 covers 15 residues. CDR1 is LNHNV and CDR2 is YYDKDF in the germline V gene (reference sequence). V dropped 2 bases and J dropped 5; count of bases not matched to a gene: 4. The CDR3 DNA follows: TGTGCCACCAGCAGATCGGGACAGGGTGATCAGCCCCAGCATTTT. Translation: CATSRSGQGDQPQHF.

The gene calls are TRBV12-3 or TRBV12-4 and TRBJ1-2; no reliable D call. Trimming shortened V by 5 bases and J by 3 bases, and 7 bases separated the two germline ends. The CDR3 runs 12 residues. This CDR3 reads CASSMAYYGYTF. The CDR3 DNA sequence: TGTGCCAGCAGTATGGCCTACTATGGCTACACCTTC.

The J gene is TRBJ1-5, the V gene TRBV28, with 7 nucleotides matching TRBD1. The CDR3 length is 14 residues. V shed 6 bases and J 1 base; nucleotides not matched to a gene: 3. Germline V gene lookup returns CDR1 MDHEN and CDR2 SYDVKM. The CDR3 here is CASRTGRSNQPQHF. Here the CDR3 DNA reads TGTGCCAGCAGGACAGGGAGGAGCAATCAGCCCCAGCATTTT.

V gene TRBV28 combines with J gene TRBJ2-7; a possible D gene is TRBD1 (6 bases). From germline, CDR1 is MDHEN and CDR2 SYDVKM. CDR3 length equals 14 residues. Deletions cut 7 bases from V and 5 bases from J, with 18 bases between. CDR3 bases: TGTGCCAGCAAAAACAGGGTGGAGATCGACGAGCAGTACTTC. As protein: CASKNRVEIDEQYF.

The chain employs TRBV5-1 and TRBJ2-3, with 8 bases fitting TRBD2. The trim removed 4 bases at V and 1 base at J, leaving 20 bases unmatched. The CDR3 totals 20 residues. Germline CDR1 is SGHRS and CDR2 is YFSETQ. Written as DNA, the CDR3 is TGCGCCAGCAGCCCGGTTGCGGACCCGGCACTAGCGGTGGGCACAGATACGCAGTATTTT. Translation: CASSPVADPALAVGTDTQYF.

CDR3 DNA sequence: TGTGCCAGCACGGGACTAGCGGGAGAAGGCACAGATACGCAGTATTTT. It translates to CASTGLAGEGTDTQYF. This chain connects TRBV27 to TRBJ2-3; 14 nucleotides align to TRBD2. Germline V lookup: CDR1 MNHEY, CDR2 SMNVEV (reference sequence). After removal of 7 bases from V and 1 base from J, the junction contained 4 bases not matched to a gene. CDR3 length equals 16 residues.

The V call is TRBV12-3 or TRBV12-4, the J call TRBJ2-7; D ambiguous. The V end was cut by 3 bases, the J end by 6 bases, with 6 bases between. The CDR3 is 11 residues long. CDR3 nucleotide sequence: TGTGCCAGCAGTTTGGTCGGCGAGCAGTACTTC. This sequence encodes CASSLVGEQYF.

V and J are TRBV27 and TRBJ1-1; D is ambiguous. V was pared by 7 bases and J by 7 bases, with 19 bases between. CDR1 and CDR2 (germline): MNHEY, SMNVEV (reference sequence). The CDR3 contains 14 residues. Here the CDR3 reads CASTLSGSNFEAFF. CDR3 in DNA: TGTGCCAGCACCCTATCGGGGTCGAACTTTGAAGCTTTCTTT.

This clone was observed a handful of times. The rearrangement joins TRBV7-2 to TRBJ1-4; 8 bases line up with TRBD1. CDR3 length: 17 amino acids. Germline loops: CDR1 SGHTA, CDR2 FQGNSA. The trim removed 5 bases at V and 7 bases at J, leaving 15 bases unmatched. CDR3 protein: CASSGGTGASGGEKLFF. CDR3 bases: TGTGCCAGCAGCGGCGGGACAGGCGCTTCCGGGGGTGAAAAACTGTTTTTT.

The chain couples TRBV23-1 to TRBJ2-7; D is uncertain. TRBV23-1 is an ORF, with its function uncertain. The CDR3 has 9 amino acids. CDR3 amino acids: CAPWAQQYF. The CDR3 region has the DNA TGCGCACCTTGGGCCCAGCAGTACTTC.

The chain has TRBV7-2 and TRBJ2-7, with 9 bases matching TRBD2. Germline V CDR1 and CDR2: SGHTA, FQGNSA. The CDR3 extends over 15 amino acids. The trim removed 5 bases at V and 1 base at J, leaving 6 bases unmatched. CDR3 sequence: CASSTPSGASYEQYF. Here the CDR3 DNA reads TGTGCCAGCAGCACTCCTAGCGGGGCGTCCTACGAGCAGTACTTC. The full variable domain, completed using reference TRBV7-2 and TRBJ2-7, is GAGVSQSPSNKVTEKGKDVELRCDPISGHTALYWYRQSLGQGLEFLIYFQGNSAPDKSGLPSDRFSAERTGGSVSTLTIQRTQQEDSAVYLCASSTPSGASYEQYFGPGTRLTVT.

V is TRBV2 and J is TRBJ2-7; D remains unclear. The CDR3 contains 12 residues. Germline CDR1 reads SNHLY; CDR2 reads FYNNEI. V shed 7 bases and J shed 1 base, with 8 bases lying between them. Written as DNA, the CDR3 is TGTGCCAGCACCCAGGAATCCTACGAGCAGTACTTC. Its protein is CASTQESYEQYF.

The rearrangement links TRBV7-2 to TRBJ2-5, with 8 bases identical to TRBD1. CDR3 length: 13 residues. Germline lookup yields CDR1 SGHTA and CDR2 FQGNSA. The junction had 3 bases not matched to a gene; V was cut back by 7 bases and J by 2 bases. The chain's CDR3 is CASTTGGQETQYF. CDR3 DNA: TGTGCCAGCACCACAGGGGGGCAAGAGACCCAGTACTTC.

V is TRBV6-6 and J is TRBJ1-2, with TRBD1 matching 7 bases. The CDR3 totals 13 residues. Germline lookup yields CDR1 MNHNY and CDR2 SVGAGI (reference sequence). The V segment lost 2 bases and the J segment 8 bases; nucleotides outside the gene matches: 5. The CDR3 here is CASSYDRASGYTF. The CDR3 coding sequence is TGTGCCAGCAGTTACGACAGGGCTAGCGGCTACACCTTC.